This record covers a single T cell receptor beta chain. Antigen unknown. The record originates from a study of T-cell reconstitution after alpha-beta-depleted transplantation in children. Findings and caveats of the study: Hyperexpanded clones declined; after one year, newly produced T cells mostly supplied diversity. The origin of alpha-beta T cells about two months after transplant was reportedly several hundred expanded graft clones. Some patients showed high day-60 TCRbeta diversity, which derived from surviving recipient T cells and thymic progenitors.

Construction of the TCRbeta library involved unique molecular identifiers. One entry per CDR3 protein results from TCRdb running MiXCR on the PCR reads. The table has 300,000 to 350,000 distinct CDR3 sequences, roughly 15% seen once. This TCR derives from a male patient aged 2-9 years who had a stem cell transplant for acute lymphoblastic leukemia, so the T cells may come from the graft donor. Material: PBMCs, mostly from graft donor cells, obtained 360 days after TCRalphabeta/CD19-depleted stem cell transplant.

The CDR3 bases are TGCGCCAGCAGCCAAGAGGGGACACAGTTCTTC. This gives the protein CASSQEGTQFF. V usage is TRBV4-1 and J usage is TRBJ2-1, with D possibly being TRBD1 (6 bases). Germline-derived CDR1 and CDR2 are MGHRA and YSYEKL. Trimming left V 0 bases short and J 13 bases short, with 7 bases between. This CDR3 is 11 amino acids long.